The present T cell receptor beta chain was sequenced within a study of CD8+CD57+ T cells in acquired aplastic anemia. Patients who underwent sequencing had shown CD8+CD57+ cell expansion by flow cytometry. This clonotype was seen repeatedly, ten times or more. The CDR3 is 12 amino acids. Germline V gene lookup returns CDR1 SGHDT and CDR2 YYEEEE. Trimming took off 0 bases at V and 10 bases at J, with 11 bases between the two ends. It was genomic DNA that served as the template for profiling TCR beta VDJ and CDR3. Each CDR3 protein is one row after TCRdb ran MiXCR on the reads. The sample contains fewer than 250,000 distinct CDR3 sequences, 45% to 50% of which appear only once.

The V and J genes are TRBV5-6 and TRBJ2-7; TRBD1 is a possible D gene (6 bases). The sequenced material came from sorted CD4+, CD8+, or CD8+CD57+ T cells (not recorded which) from PBMCs. The TCR sequence derives from a human donor with aplastic anemia. Here the CDR3 reads CASSLGAGDQYF. The CDR3 DNA reads TGTGCCAGCAGCTTGGGGGCAGGGGATCAGTACTTC.